Listed here are 16 T cell receptor beta chains from one sample, sequenced in a study of blood T cell repertoires in COVID-19. Sequenced by immunoSEQ multiplex PCR; TCRdb stores in-frame clones only, minus some. The sample includes about 310,000 clones, 70% to 90% of them seen just once. Sequences were obtained from PBMCs or T cells enriched from blood (not recorded which). These receptors originate from a woman in her forties who had recovered from COVID-19.

J is TRBJ2-3 and V is TRBV4-2, with TRBD2 matching 9 bases. V shed 3 bases and J 4 bases; nucleotides not matched to a gene: 14. This CDR3 contains 18 residues. In germline, CDR1 is LGHNA, CDR2 YNFKEQ. The CDR3 nucleotides read TGTGCCAGCAGCCAGTCTCCGGGACTAGCTAACCCCCCAGATACGCAGTATTTT. Residues: CASSQSPGLANPPDTQYF.

This clone occurred a few times. V and J are TRBV28 and TRBJ1-1, with TRBD1 matching over 10 bases. After removal of 2 bases from V and 11 bases from J, the junction contained 14 bases not matched to a gene. The CDR3 totals 16 residues. Germline CDR1 MDHEN, CDR2 SYDVKM. CDR3 residues: CASSLGGLGQGTRAFF. The DNA of the CDR3 is TGTGCCAGCAGTTTAGGGGGACTGGGACAGGGGACTAGGGCTTTCTTT.

The chain is built from TRBV27 and TRBJ1-5, with TRBD1 matching over 9 bases. This CDR3 has 14 amino acids. The germline V gene encodes CDR1 MNHEY and CDR2 SMNVEV (reference sequence). After removal of 5 bases from V and 5 bases from J, the junction contained 4 bases not matched to a gene. The CDR3: CASSLRTGDQPQHF. The CDR3, as DNA: TGTGCCAGCAGTCTGCGGACAGGGGATCAGCCCCAGCATTTT.

V and J are TRBV19 and TRBJ1-5; 10 bases align to TRBD1. The CDR3 has 18 amino acids. Germline V CDR1 and CDR2: LNHDA, SQIVND (reference sequence). J lost 2 bases, V lost 4 bases, and 11 bases had no gene match. The CDR3 sequence is CASSSPGTGAPGNQPQHF. The CDR3 DNA follows: TGTGCCAGTAGTAGTCCCGGGACAGGGGCCCCGGGCAATCAGCCCCAGCATTTT.

The V gene is TRBV29-1, the J gene TRBJ1-2, with D unresolved. The CDR3 has 13 amino acids. Per germline, CDR1 SQVTM and CDR2 ANQGSEA. V gave up 2 bases and J gave up 0 bases, with 7 bases separating them. CDR3 nucleotides: TGCAGCGTTGAAACGAACACTAACTATGGCTACACCTTC. This gives the protein CSVETNTNYGYTF.

The chain is built from TRBV5-8 and TRBJ2-7; weak D call: TRBD2 (5 bases). The germline gives CDR1 SGHTS, CDR2 YDEGEE. This CDR3 is built from 13 residues. Trimming stripped 4 bases from V and 7 bases from J, with 15 bases between. For the CDR3, the DNA is TGTGCCAGCAGCCCCGGACGGGAACTGGAGCAGTACTTC. This translates into CASSPGRELEQYF.

The CDR3 DNA reads as TGTGCCAGCAAGAACCCAGGGACATCTTCCACTGAAGCTTTCTTT. Its protein is CASKNPGTSSTEAFF. This chain connects TRBV2 to TRBJ1-1; possibly TRBD1 for D (6 bases). The CDR3 has 15 residues. V lost 7 bases and J lost 4, with 19 bases in between. Per the germline V gene, CDR1 is SNHLY and CDR2 is FYNNEI. Full variable domain (rest looked up from reference TRBV2 and TRBJ1-1): EPEVTQTPSHQVTQMGQEVILRCVPISNHLYFYWYRQILGQKVEFLVSFYNNEISEKSEIFDDQFSVERPDGSNFTLKIRSTKLEDSAMYFCASKNPGTSSTEAFFGQGTRLTVV.

The V gene is TRBV6-5, the J gene TRBJ1-1, with D uncertain. The CDR3 contains 15 residues. Germline V gives CDR1 MNHEY, CDR2 SVGAGI. V was trimmed by 6 bases and J by 0 bases, leaving 14 bases between them. CDR3 sequence: CASRRRREMNTEAFF. The CDR3, as DNA: TGTGCCAGCAGGCGTCGTCGGGAGATGAACACTGAAGCTTTCTTT.

The gene calls are TRBV11-3 and TRBJ2-3; D unclear. Germline values: CDR1 SGHNT, CDR2 YENEEA. CDR3 length: 12 residues. V lost 4 bases, J lost 4 bases, and 6 bases lay in between. The chain's CDR3 is CASSSRPDTQYF. CDR3 DNA: TGTGCCAGCAGCTCCCGTCCAGATACGCAGTATTTT.

The genes are TRBV19 and TRBJ1-1, with 7 bases fitting TRBD1. V dropped 5 bases and J dropped 3; count of bases not matched to a gene: 12. This CDR3 is built from 16 residues. Germline loops: CDR1 LNHDA, CDR2 SQIVND (reference sequence). CDR3: CASSGGESRGDTEAFF. In DNA, the CDR3 is TGTGCCAGTAGTGGGGGTGAGTCCAGGGGGGACACTGAAGCTTTCTTT.

As concerns this clone: As the CDR3 is not closed by the conserved phenylalanine or tryptophan, this likely results from a read error. Because the CDR3's place on the DNA is in doubt, the DNA is left out and the CDR3 is given as listed by TCRdb. V gene TRBV29-1 combines with J gene TRBJ2-7; the D call in the table, TRBD2, was not verified against the DNA. CDR1 and CDR2 (germline): SQVTM, ANQGSEA. The CDR3 has 11 residues if both end residues are counted. The CDR3 loop is CSVEDSESHSG.

The rearrangement joins TRBV12-5 to TRBJ2-5; perhaps TRBD2 as D (5 bases). The V gene's germline CDR1 is LGHNT and CDR2 FRNRAP. The CDR3 is 13 amino acids. V shed 3 bases and J shed 5 bases, with 10 bases lying between them. The CDR3 nucleotides are TGTGCTAGTGGTTTAGGGAGTAGGGAGACCCAGTACTTC. Translating gives CASGLGSRETQYF. The full variable domain, rest sourced from reference TRBV12-5 and TRBJ2-5, is DARVTQTPRHKVTEMGQEVTMRCQPILGHNTVFWYRQTMMQGLELLAYFRNRAPLDDSGMPKDRFSAEMPDATLATLKIQPSEPRDSAVYFCASGLGSRETQYFGPGTRLLVL.

The genes are TRBV28 and TRBJ2-7; 8 bases fit TRBD2. CDR3 length equals 14 residues. The trim removed 6 bases at V and 4 bases at J, leaving 8 bases unmatched. Germline-derived CDR1 and CDR2 are MDHEN and SYDVKM. CDR3 sequence (DNA): TGTGCCAGCAGCCCCGCGGGGGGCCTTTACGAGCAGTACTTC. It yields the protein CASSPAGGLYEQYF.

This chain joins TRBV5-1 and TRBJ1-2; no firm D call. This CDR3 region has 13 residues. In germline, CDR1 is SGHRS, CDR2 YFSETQ. Trimming stripped 0 bases from V and 5 bases from J, with 8 bases between. The CDR3 DNA reads TGCGCCAGCAGCTTGGACCCGAGATATGGCTACACCTTC. Protein product: CASSLDPRYGYTF.

The chain is built from TRBV18 and TRBJ2-3, with D possibly matching TRBD1 (6 bases). Germline assignment: CDR1 KGHSH and CDR2 LQKENI. Trimming cost V 3 bases and J 5 bases, with 15 bases left between them. CDR3 size: 15 residues. The CDR3 loop reads CASSPGLGAGDTQYF. CDR3 in DNA: TGTGCCAGCTCACCTGGTCTGGGGGCAGGAGATACGCAGTATTTT.

This chain links TRBV5-1 with TRBJ2-1, with 12 bases identical to TRBD2. CDR3 length: 14 residues. Germline trimming cut 5 bases from V and 7 bases from J; bases unmatched to any gene: 4. Germline loops: CDR1 SGHRS, CDR2 YFSETQ. In DNA form, the CDR3 reads TGCGCCAGCAGGGGTACTAGCGGGGGGAATGAGCAGTTCTTC. Amino acids: CASRGTSGGNEQFF.